Following are 2 T cell receptor beta chains from one sample sequenced in a study of low-dose radiotherapy and immunotherapy resistance in tumors. Time point defined: before trial treatment. TCR amplification ran 20 PCR cycles using constant-region and V-primer adapter primers. TCRdb passed the reads through MiXCR, listing each CDR3 protein once. This sample has about 46,000 distinct CDR3 sequences, with about 11% found just once. The sample here was PBMCs, taken before treatment. The receptors derive from a female donor with ovarian cancer.

The genes are TRBV20-1 and TRBJ2-3, with a tentative D call TRBD1 (5 bases). Germline CDR1 DFQATT, CDR2 SNEGSKA (reference sequence). The length of the CDR3 is 15 residues. With 6 bases removed from V and 2 bases from J, the gap between germline ends came to 18 bases. CDR3 amino acids: CSAISGAPPTDTQYF. As DNA, the CDR3 is TGCAGTGCCATTTCTGGGGCCCCCCCCACAGATACGCAGTATTTT.

The chain links TRBV5-6 to TRBJ2-1; 9 bases fit TRBD1. This CDR3 region has 14 residues. CDR1 and CDR2 (germline): SGHDT, YYEEEE. J lost 3 bases, V lost 5 bases, and 3 bases had no gene match. The chain's CDR3 is CASRSGQGYNEQFF. CDR3 DNA sequence: TGTGCCAGCAGATCGGGACAGGGCTACAATGAGCAGTTCTTC.